The rows below give T cell receptor beta chains drawn from one sample of a study of CD8 T cells in Susac syndrome. TCRdb passed the immunoSEQ multiplex PCR reads through MiXCR, listing each CDR3 protein once. The sample holds about 120,000 distinct CDR3 sequences, roughly 95% seen once. Sequenced material: CD4+ T cells from PBMCs. Receptor source: a human donor with Susac syndrome. CDR3s include the opening cysteine and the closing phenylalanine or tryptophan. D genes are given only for firm matches. The size entry is marked missing in some rows and otherwise reads once, few, many or a size class.

D gene | J gene | V gene | clone size | CDR3 DNA | CDR3 protein
- | TRBJ2-4 | TRBV3-1 | - | TGTGCCAGCAGCCAAGACGAAAGCCCTCTAGCCAAAAACATTCAGTACTTC | CASSQDESPLAKNIQYF
- | TRBJ1-1 | TRBV7-8 | - | TGTGCCAGCAGCTTAGAGGACGGCTTGAACACTGAAGCTTTCTTT | CASSLEDGLNTEAFF
- | TRBJ2-7 | TRBV28 | - | TGTGCCAGCAGTCGCGGGTCCCTTGGGAACGAGCAGTACTTC | CASSRGSLGNEQYF
- | TRBJ1-2 | TRBV5-4 | - | TGTGCCAGCAGCCCTGGACCAGGGTTCGATGGCTACACCTTC | CASSPGPGFDGYTF
- | TRBJ1-5 | TRBV12-3/TRBV12-4 | - | TGTGCCAGCTCTATTACCGGGGAAAACCAGCCCCAGCATTTT | CASSITGENQPQHF
- | TRBJ1-5 | TRBV15 | - | TGTGCCACCAGTCTTAGGGTGGATCAGCCCCAGCATTTT | CATSLRVDQPQHF
- | TRBJ1-2 | TRBV20-1 | once | TGCAGTGCCCCTCGGCGGGGAGGATATGGCTACACCTTC | CSAPRRGGYGYTF
- | TRBJ2-5 | TRBV20-1 | - | TGCAGTGCCCCTCAGCGGCGCCATCAAGAGACCCAGTACTTC | CSAPQRRHQETQYF
- | TRBJ2-5 | TRBV20-1 | - | TGCAGTGCTAGACCTCGACCCCCTGAAGATCAAGAGACCCAGTACTTC | CSARPRPPEDQETQYF
- | TRBJ1-5 | TRBV2 | - | TGTGCCAGCCACGAGTCCGGGAGGCGTAGCAATCAGCCCCAGCATTTT | CASHESGRRSNQPQHF
TRBD2 | TRBJ2-5 | TRBV4-1 | - | TGCGCCAGCAGCCCGGAATTCGGGACTAGCGCAAAAGAGACCCAGTACTTC | CASSPEFGTSAKETQYF
TRBD1 | TRBJ1-2 | TRBV12-3/TRBV12-4 | once | TGTGCCAGCAGTTTGGGACAGACGATCGGAGGCTACACCTTC | CASSLGQTIGGYTF
TRBD1 | TRBJ2-7 | TRBV5-4 | - | TGTGCCAGCAGCCGGGACAGAGCCACAACCTACGAGCAGTACTTC | CASSRDRATTYEQYF
- | TRBJ2-2 | TRBV3-1 | - | TGTGCCAGCACCCTAAGAGGCGGGACGAGCACCGGGGAGCTGTTTTTT | CASTLRGGTSTGELFF
TRBD2 | TRBJ2-1 | TRBV7-9 | - | TGTGCCAGCAGCCGACTAGCGGGAGGTACCGGGGGTGGTGAGCAGTTCTTC | CASSRLAGGTGGGEQFF
TRBD2 | TRBJ2-1 | TRBV16 | once | TGTGCCAGCAGCCAATGGGTGTCTAGCGGGAGCAATGAGCAGTTCTTC | CASSQWVSSGSNEQFF
- | TRBJ1-1 | TRBV2 | - | TGTGCCAGCAGTGGTGGGAGACTGGGGAAAACTGAAGCTTTCTTT | CASSGGRLGKTEAFF
TRBD1 | TRBJ1-5 | TRBV19 | - | TGTGCCAGTCTGGACAGGGGGCTAGGTCAGCCCCAGCATTTT | CASLDRGLGQPQHF
- | TRBJ2-1 | TRBV20-1 | - | TGCAGTGCCCACCCGGGCTCCTACAATGAGCAGTTCTTC | CSAHPGSYNEQFF
- | TRBJ2-3 | TRBV6-6 | once | TGTGCCAGCAGTTATTCCCTAGAAACGGATACGCAGTATTTT | CASSYSLETDTQYF
- | TRBJ2-7 | TRBV12-3/TRBV12-4 | - | TGTGCCAGCAGTTTTAGGGCCCGCGAGCAGTACTTC | CASSFRAREQYF
- | TRBJ2-5 | TRBV18 | - | TGTGCCAGCTCACGTACTGAAGAGACCCAGTACTTC | CASSRTEETQYF
TRBD1 | TRBJ1-2 | TRBV20-1 | once | TGCAGTGCTAGAGTTAGGGACAGCAACTATGGCTACACCTTC | CSARVRDSNYGYTF
- | TRBJ2-2 | TRBV20-1 | - | TGCAGTGCTAGAGTCGGCGGAGTGGGTAACACCGGGGAGCTGTTTTTT | CSARVGGVGNTGELFF
- | TRBJ2-1 | TRBV9 | - | TGTGCCAGCAGCGTAGATCGTAGAGACGGTTACAATGAGCAGTTCTTC | CASSVDRRDGYNEQFF
TRBD1 | TRBJ1-2 | TRBV27 | once | TGTGCCAGCAGCGCTCCGGGACAGGGCATTGGCTACACCTTC | CASSAPGQGIGYTF
TRBD2 | TRBJ2-3 | TRBV20-1 | once | TGCAGTGCCCGAAGGAATAGCGGGCTCACAGATACGCAGTATTTT | CSARRNSGLTDTQYF
- | TRBJ2-3 | TRBV20-1 | - | TGCAGTACCTTGGGACTCGATAGCACAGATACGCAGTATTTT | CSTLGLDSTDTQYF